This TCR beta chain was retrieved from a study of OX40 agonist ivuxolimab in advanced cancers. General notes on the study: Ivuxolimab was an agonistic, fully human IgG2 monoclonal antibody directed against OX40 (CD134), a costimulatory receptor. Of the approximately 50 dose-escalation patients, hepatocellular carcinoma was present in approximately 20, melanoma in approximately 15, renal cell carcinoma in 9 and head and neck cancer in 9. The paper covers the monotherapy dose-escalation part of the phase I ivuxolimab trial, which included N ≈ 50 patients. The purpose of peripheral TCRbeta sequencing was to test whether ivuxolimab changed TCR sequence diversity and led to clonal T-cell expansion. Prior anti-PD-1, anti-PD-L1 or anti-CTLA-4 therapy was permitted, and approximately 41% of dose-escalation patients had received checkpoint inhibitors. Partial responses occurred in three dose-escalation patients: two with cutaneous melanoma and one with hepatocellular carcinoma. Intravenous ivuxolimab was administered to patients every 2 weeks at six dose levels: 0.01, 0.1, 0.3, 1.5, 3 and 10 mg/kg. A male proportion of 82.7% and a mean age of approximately 58 years, ranging from about 20 to 80, were recorded for the dose-escalation cohort. What the authors observed across the whole study: Partial responders in the 0.1-3.0 mg/kg groups had among the lowest normalized peripheral clonal expansion, especially among CD8+ T cells. The antigen specificity of the peripheral T cells that underwent clonal expansion was not determined. Low levels of normalized T-cell clonal expansion were also seen in some patients who did not respond. At doses of 0.1 to 3.0 mg/kg, clonal expansion of both CD4+ and CD8+ T cells in blood was seen between baseline and week 6. After ivuxolimab, expanded clones were on average more numerous among CD8+ T cells than among CD4+ T cells.

For sequencing of the TCRbeta CDR3 region, genomic DNA was extracted from the sorted cells. The immunoSEQ Assay was used for sequencing of TCRbeta CDR3 regions. TCRdb took over this immuneACCESS table, retaining in-frame rearrangements with V and J assigned. Such tables are incomplete; in checked studies, under half of the missing clones stem from an unresolved V gene, and the remainder is unexplained. The sample yields tens of thousands of clones; around 93% were counted once. The top ten clones comprise about 15% of the sample. Patients with autoimmune disease history or receiving systemic immunosuppression were excluded from the trial. Peripheral blood for TCR sequencing was collected from all dose cohorts at baseline, on cycle 4 day 1, and on cycle 7 day 1. Samples came from an open-label, multicenter, first-in-human phase I dose-escalation trial of ivuxolimab. Adults with locally advanced or metastatic head and neck squamous cell, hepatocellular, melanoma or renal cell carcinoma were enrolled in the trial. Before TCR sequencing, CD4+ T cells and CD8+ T cells were sorted from peripheral blood as separate populations.

As to this clone: The target of this receptor is not known. It has no much larger one-base neighbor in the sample; base qualities were not kept.

The CDR3 contains 13 residues, cysteine and phenylalanine counted. The sequence is cut down to CDR3 DNA, 39 bases in frame from base 1. V is pared back by 3 bases and J by 4 bases, with 11 bases lying between the germline termini. CDR1 and CDR2, looked up from the germline V gene, are SGDLS and YYNGEE. The receptor comes from an adult with an advanced solid tumor such as melanoma, head and neck, liver or kidney cancer. The sequence joins TRBV9 to TRBJ2-7; the best D guess is TRBD1, with 6 bases matching. Sequencing was performed on CD4+ or CD8+ T cells sorted from blood, taken in a trial of the OX40 agonist ivuxolimab. The nucleotides are TGTGCCAGCAGCGAGGGGGTGGGATACGAGCAGTACTTC. Its protein reads: CASSEGVGYEQYF.